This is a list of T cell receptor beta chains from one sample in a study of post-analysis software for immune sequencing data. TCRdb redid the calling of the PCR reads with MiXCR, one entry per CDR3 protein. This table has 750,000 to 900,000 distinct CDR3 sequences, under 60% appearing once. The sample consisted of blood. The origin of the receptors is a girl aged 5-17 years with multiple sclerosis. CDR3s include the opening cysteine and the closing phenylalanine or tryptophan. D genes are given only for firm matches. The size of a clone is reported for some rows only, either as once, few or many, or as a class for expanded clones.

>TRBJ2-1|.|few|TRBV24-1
CATSGRISYNEQFF
TGTGCCACCAGTGGTCGAATCTCCTACAATGAGCAGTTCTTC
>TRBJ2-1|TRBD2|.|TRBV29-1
CSVVVSGRPYNEQFF
TGCAGCGTTGTAGTTAGCGGGAGGCCTTACAATGAGCAGTTCTTC
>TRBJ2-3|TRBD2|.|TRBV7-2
CASSLALAGITDTQYF
TGTGCCAGCAGCTTAGCACTAGCGGGGATCACAGATACGCAGTATTTT
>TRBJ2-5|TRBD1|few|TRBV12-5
CASGLDPQGAETQYF
TGTGCTAGTGGTTTGGACCCACAGGGGGCCGAGACCCAGTACTTC
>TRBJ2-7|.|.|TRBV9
CASSVFGDTSYEQYF
TGTGCCAGCAGCGTATTTGGGGACACCTCCTACGAGCAGTACTTC
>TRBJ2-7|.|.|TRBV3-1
CASSPRRTGTYEQYF
TGTGCCAGCAGCCCCCGGAGGACGGGGACCTACGAGCAGTACTTC
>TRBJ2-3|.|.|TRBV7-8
CASSLVFHADTQYF
TGTGCCAGCAGCTTAGTCTTCCATGCGGATACGCAGTATTTT
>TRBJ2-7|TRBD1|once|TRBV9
CASSTAGGGQGVYEQYF
TGTGCCAGCAGCACCGCTGGGGGTGGACAGGGCGTCTACGAGCAGTACTTC
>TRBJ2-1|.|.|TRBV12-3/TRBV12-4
CASSFVDLGGEQFF
TGTGCCAGCAGTTTTGTGGACCTAGGGGGTGAGCAGTTCTTC
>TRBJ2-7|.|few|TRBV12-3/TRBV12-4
CASSSAPYEQYF
TGTGCCAGCAGTTCGGCCCCCTACGAGCAGTACTTC
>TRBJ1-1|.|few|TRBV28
CASTLYLGTEAFF
TGTGCCAGCACCCTCTACTTAGGGACTGAAGCTTTCTTT
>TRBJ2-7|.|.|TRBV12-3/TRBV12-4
CASSLSDPLSEQYF
TGTGCCAGCAGTTTGTCCGATCCCCTTAGCGAGCAGTACTTC
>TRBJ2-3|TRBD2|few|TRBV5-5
CASSLGLAGSDTQYF
TGTGCCAGCAGCTTGGGACTAGCGGGATCGGATACGCAGTATTTT
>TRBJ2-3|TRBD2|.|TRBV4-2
CASSQGLAGDSTDTQYF
TGTGCCAGCAGCCAAGGACTAGCGGGGGATTCCACAGATACGCAGTATTTT
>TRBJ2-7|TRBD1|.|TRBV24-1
CATSGTDRAHEQYF
TGTGCCACCAGTGGTACTGACAGGGCCCACGAGCAGTACTTC
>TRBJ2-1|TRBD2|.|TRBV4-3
CASGGLGNNEQFF
TGCGCCAGCGGAGGACTAGGGAACAATGAGCAGTTCTTC
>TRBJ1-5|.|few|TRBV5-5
CASSPQGNVDQPQHF
TGTGCCAGCAGCCCCCAAGGGAACGTTGATCAGCCCCAGCATTTT
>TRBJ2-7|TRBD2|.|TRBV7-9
CASSSTTSGSVYEQYF
TGTGCCAGCAGCTCCACGACTAGCGGGAGTGTCTACGAGCAGTACTTC
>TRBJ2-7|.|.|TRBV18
CVSSPAWDSYEQYF
TGTGTCAGCTCACCTGCGTGGGACTCCTACGAGCAGTACTTC
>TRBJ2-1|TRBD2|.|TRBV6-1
CASGGLAEEYNEQFF
TGTGCCAGCGGTGGGCTAGCGGAGGAGTACAATGAGCAGTTCTTC
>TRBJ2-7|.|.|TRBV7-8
CASSFDRGPRRQQYF
TGTGCCAGCAGCTTCGATCGAGGGCCTAGGAGGCAGCAGTACTTC
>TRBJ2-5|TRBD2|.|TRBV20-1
CSAREYRAGGPKDEQYF
TGCAGTGCTAGAGAGTATCGAGCGGGAGGGCCTAAGGATGAGCAGTACTTC
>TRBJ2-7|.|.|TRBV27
CASSPLGGSYEQYF
TGTGCTAGCAGCCCCTTGGGGGGATCCTACGAGCAGTACTTC
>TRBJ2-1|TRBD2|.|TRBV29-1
CSGGLEVAGVEQFF
TGCAGCGGCGGGCTAGAGGTAGCGGGAGTTGAGCAGTTCTTC
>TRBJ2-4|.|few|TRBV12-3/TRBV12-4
CASTLTLSEWKNIQYF
TGTGCCAGCACCTTAACTCTTAGCGAGTGGAAAAACATTCAGTACTTC
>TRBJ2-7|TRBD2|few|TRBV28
CASRTPSAGEHEQYF
TGTGCCAGCAGAACCCCCTCCGCGGGAGAGCACGAGCAGTACTTC
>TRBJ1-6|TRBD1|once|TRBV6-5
CASSPDRESYNSPLHF
TGTGCCAGCAGTCCGGACAGGGAGAGCTATAATTCACCCCTCCACTTT
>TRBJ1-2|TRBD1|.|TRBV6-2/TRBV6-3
CASRLDRGDGYTF
TGTGCCAGCAGACTTGACAGGGGTGATGGCTACACCTTC
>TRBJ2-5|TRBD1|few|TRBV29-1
CSVAYRGETQYF
TGCAGCGTCGCTTACAGGGGAGAGACCCAGTACTTC
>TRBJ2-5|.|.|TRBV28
CASSLYGGMVSTYGQYF
TGTGCCAGCAGTCTATATGGGGGGATGGTCTCGACCTACGGGCAGTACTTC
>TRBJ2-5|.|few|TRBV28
CASSLEQTETQYF
TGTGCCAGCAGTTTGGAGCAAACCGAGACCCAGTACTTC
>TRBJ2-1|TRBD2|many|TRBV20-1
CSARPPIGLAGNEQFF
TGCAGTGCTAGACCCCCAATCGGACTAGCGGGCAATGAGCAGTTCTTC
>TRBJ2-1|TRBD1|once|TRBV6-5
CASTPDRVRNEQFF
TGTGCCAGCACCCCGGACAGGGTGAGGAATGAGCAGTTCTTC
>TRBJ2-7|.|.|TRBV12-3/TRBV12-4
CASSLIQVEQYF
TGTGCCAGCAGTTTAATTCAGGTCGAGCAGTACTTC
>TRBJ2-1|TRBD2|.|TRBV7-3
CASSDTREGEQFF
TGTGCCAGCAGCGACACTAGGGAGGGTGAGCAGTTCTTC
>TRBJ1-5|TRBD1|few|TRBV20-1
CSAGQIGQVDQPQHF
TGCAGTGCCGGACAAATAGGACAGGTTGACCAGCCCCAGCATTTT
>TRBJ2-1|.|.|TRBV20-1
CSARDGLPGSLLGSEQFF
TGCAGTGCTAGAGATGGGCTCCCGGGATCCCTTCTGGGAAGTGAGCAGTTCTTC
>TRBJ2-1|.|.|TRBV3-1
CASSPGGRENNEQFF
TGTGCCAGCAGCCCCGGGGGGCGGGAGAACAATGAGCAGTTCTTC
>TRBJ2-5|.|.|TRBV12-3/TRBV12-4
CASSFEGPTQYF
TGTGCCAGCAGTTTTGAGGGGCCGACCCAGTACTTC
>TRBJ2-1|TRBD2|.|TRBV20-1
CSARPPGLAGEQFF
TGCAGTGCTAGACCCCCGGGACTAGCGGGAGAGCAGTTCTTC